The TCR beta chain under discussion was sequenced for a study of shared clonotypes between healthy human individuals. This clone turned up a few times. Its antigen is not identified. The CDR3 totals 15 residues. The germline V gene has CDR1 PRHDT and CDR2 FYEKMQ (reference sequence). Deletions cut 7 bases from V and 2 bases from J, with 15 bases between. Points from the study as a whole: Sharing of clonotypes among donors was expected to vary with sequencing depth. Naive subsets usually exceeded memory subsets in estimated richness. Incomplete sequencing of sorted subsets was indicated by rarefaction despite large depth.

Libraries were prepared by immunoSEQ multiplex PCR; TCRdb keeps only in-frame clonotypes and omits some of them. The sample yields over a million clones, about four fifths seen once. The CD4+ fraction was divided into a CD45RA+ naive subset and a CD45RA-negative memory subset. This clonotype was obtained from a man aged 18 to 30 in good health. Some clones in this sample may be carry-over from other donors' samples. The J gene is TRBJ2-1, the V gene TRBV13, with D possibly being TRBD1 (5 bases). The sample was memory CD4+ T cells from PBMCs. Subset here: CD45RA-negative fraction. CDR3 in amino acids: CASTGWGQTYNEQFF. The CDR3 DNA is TGTGCCAGCACCGGGTGGGGCCAAACCTACAATGAGCAGTTCTTC.